The rows below give T cell receptor beta chains drawn from one sample of a study of blood T cell repertoires in COVID-19. The repertoire was sequenced with immunoSEQ multiplex PCR; TCRdb's copy has only in-frame clones and lacks some. The data show about 240,000 clones, roughly 90% seen once. The sequenced sample was peripheral blood. All receptors come from a man in his sixties who had recovered from COVID-19. Both conserved end residues are part of each CDR3. A D gene is named only where the DNA matches it firmly. Some rows have no size entry. The others give once, few or many, or a class for an expanded clone.

>.|TRBV29-1|.|TRBJ1-5
TGCAGCGTTGAGGACACAATAGGTCAGCCCCAGCATTTT
CSVEDTIGQPQHF
>TRBD1|TRBV7-9|.|TRBJ2-5
TGTGCCAGCAGCATTGACCGGGACAGGGGGGAGACCCAGTACTTC
CASSIDRDRGETQYF
>.|TRBV27|.|TRBJ1-1
TGTGCCAGCAGTTTATCTCCAGGGGATACTGAAGCTTTCTTT
CASSLSPGDTEAFF
>.|TRBV5-6|.|TRBJ2-7
TGTGCCAGCAGCCCGGTGGGCAGTCGCTACGAGCAGTACTTC
CASSPVGSRYEQYF
>.|TRBV11-2|.|TRBJ1-4
TGTGCCAGCAGGGGGAATTGGAGGTCAACTAATGAAAAACTGTTTTTT
CASRGNWRSTNEKLFF
>TRBD1|TRBV18|.|TRBJ2-5
TGTGCCAGCTCACGCGACAGGGCGGTCGAGACCCAGTACTTC
CASSRDRAVETQYF
>.|TRBV21-1|.|TRBJ1-2
TGTGCCAGCAGCTGGAGACAGGGGGCTCCTGGCTACACCTTC
CASSWRQGAPGYTF
>TRBD1|TRBV27|.|TRBJ2-3
TGTGCCAGCAACAAACCCCGGGACAGAAGCACAGATACGCAGTATTTT
CASNKPRDRSTDTQYF
>.|TRBV5-1|.|TRBJ2-1
TGCGCCAGCAGCTTGACTCCGAGGGACAATGAGCAGTTCTTC
CASSLTPRDNEQFF
>.|TRBV6-1|.|TRBJ1-5
TGTGCCAGCAGTGATCAGATCCAAAGCAATCAGCCCCAGCATTTT
CASSDQIQSNQPQHF
>TRBD1|TRBV2|.|TRBJ2-7
TGTGCCAGCAGTGAAGCGTTGACAGGGGGAACGGGCGAGCAGTACTTC
CASSEALTGGTGEQYF
>TRBD1|TRBV15|.|TRBJ1-1
TGTGCCACCAGCAGAGATTACGGTTGGAGGACAGGGGGCCGGACGAAGGTTTTCTTT
CATSRDYGWRTGGRTKVFF
>TRBD1|TRBV19|.|TRBJ1-4
TGTGCCAGTAGTATAGTGGGACAGGGAGGGGAAAAACTGTTTTTT
CASSIVGQGGEKLFF
>.|TRBV7-2|.|TRBJ1-6
TGTGCCAGCAGCTTAGTCCCTTCCAATTCACCCCTCCACTTT
CASSLVPSNSPLHF
>.|TRBV11-2|.|TRBJ2-7
TGTGCCAGCAGCTCCCTAAGACGTTATAGTCGGGTTCCCTACGAGCAGTACTTC
CASSSLRRYSRVPYEQYF
>TRBD2|TRBV7-9|.|TRBJ2-3
TGTGCCAGCAGCTTAGCGACTAGCGGGGATGGCACAGATACGCAGTATTTT
CASSLATSGDGTDTQYF
>TRBD1|TRBV19|.|TRBJ1-2
TGTGCCAGTAGTATCGCCCTGGGACAGGGGGCTGGTGGCTACACCTTC
CASSIALGQGAGGYTF
>TRBD2|TRBV3-1/TRBV3-2|.|TRBJ2-3
TGTGCCAGCAGCCCTTGGCGGGGGGAGGAAGATACGCAGTATTTT
CASSPWRGEEDTQYF
>.|TRBV5-1|.|TRBJ2-4
TGCGCCAGCAGCTTTGGGGAGATGAACATTCAGTACTTC
CASSFGEMNIQYF
>.|TRBV9|once|TRBJ2-7
TGTGCCAGCAGCCTCACGATAGGGGCATCTTCCTACGAGCAGTACTTC
CASSLTIGASSYEQYF
>.|TRBV5-1|.|TRBJ2-7
TGCGCCAGCTTTCAGGCGACAGCTAACGAGCAGTACTTC
CASFQATANEQYF
>TRBD1|TRBV11-2|.|TRBJ2-7
TGTGCCAGCAGCTTAGAAGGACAGGGTAGCTACGAGCAGTACTTC
CASSLEGQGSYEQYF
>.|TRBV30|once|TRBJ1-1
TGTGCCTGGAGGAGACGAGGGGGCACTGAAGCTTTCTTT
CAWRRRGGTEAFF
>TRBD1|TRBV15|.|TRBJ1-3
TGTGCCACCAGCAGAACGACAGGGACTGAAAACACCATATATTTT
CATSRTTGTENTIYF
>.|TRBV7-2|.|TRBJ1-2
TGTGCCAGCAGCCCCCGTACAAGACATACCTATGGCTACACCTTC
CASSPRTRHTYGYTF
>.|TRBV18|.|TRBJ2-7
TGTGCCAGCTCATCGGAAGTAGCGGCCGGCTACGAGCAGTACTTC
CASSSEVAAGYEQYF
>.|TRBV28|.|TRBJ1-4
TGTGCCAGCAGTTTTTGGGCGACTAATGAAAAACTGTTTTTT
CASSFWATNEKLFF
>TRBD1|TRBV19|.|TRBJ1-2
TGTGCCAGTAGTATACCCGGACAGGCACCTAACTATGGCTACACCTTC
CASSIPGQAPNYGYTF
>TRBD1|TRBV2|.|TRBJ1-3
TGTGCCAGCGGGTTAGGACAGGGGGCTCGAAACACCATATATTTT
CASGLGQGARNTIYF
>TRBD1|TRBV6-5|once|TRBJ1-5
TGTGCCAGCGGACAGGGGGCCTTGGGCAATCAGCCCCAGCATTTT
CASGQGALGNQPQHF
>.|TRBV12-5|few|TRBJ2-7
TGTGCTAGTGGTTTGGTTTCCAGGGTGGTCGAGCAGTACTTC
CASGLVSRVVEQYF
>TRBD1|TRBV5-1|.|TRBJ1-5
TGCGCCAGCAGCGTACAGGGGGGTCGGGGGCCCCAGCATTTT
CASSVQGGRGPQHF
>.|TRBV9|.|TRBJ2-1
TGTGCCAGCAGCGTAGATCTAGGGGGTGAGCAGTTCTTC
CASSVDLGGEQFF
>.|TRBV30|.|TRBJ2-3
TGTGCCTGGGGACGACAGTTGACAGATACGCAGTATTTT
CAWGRQLTDTQYF
>.|TRBV9|.|TRBJ2-2
TGTGCCAGCACCCTGGGAGAGAACACCGGGGAGCTGTTTTTT
CASTLGENTGELFF
>TRBD2|TRBV5-4|.|TRBJ2-1
TGTGCCAGCAAGAAGCGGGGCTCCTACAATGAGCAGTTCTTC
CASKKRGSYNEQFF
>.|TRBV27|.|TRBJ2-3
TGTGCCAGCAGTCCAAGGACAGCTAGCACAGATACGCAGTATTTT
CASSPRTASTDTQYF
>TRBD1|TRBV18|.|TRBJ2-1
TGTGCCAGCTCGTCGACAGGGGAGTCCGATGAGCAGTTCTTC
CASSSTGESDEQFF
>TRBD1|TRBV7-9|.|TRBJ1-1
TGTGCCAGCAGCTTGCTACAGGGGAGGAACACTGAAGCTTTCTTT
CASSLLQGRNTEAFF
>.|TRBV28|.|TRBJ1-4
TGTGCCAGCAGCGAACAGGGTCAGGGTAATGAAAAACTGTTTTTT
CASSEQGQGNEKLFF